A single sample gave rise to the 27 T cell receptor beta chains below, sequenced in a study of blood T cell repertoires in COVID-19. Some clones are missing from TCRdb's copy, which holds only in-frame ones; the method was immunoSEQ multiplex PCR. The sample shows over 250,000 clones, about nine tenths of them seen only once. The sample was PBMCs or T cells enriched from blood (not recorded which). The receptors were gathered from a woman aged 60-75 years who had recovered from COVID-19.

The chain carries TRBV24-1 and TRBJ2-1; 8 nucleotides line up with TRBD2. With V trimmed by 3 bases and J by 1 base, 4 bases remained unmatched. The germline V gene encodes CDR1 KGHDR and CDR2 SFDVKD. The CDR3 consists of 16 residues. The CDR3 coding sequence is TGTGCCACCAGTGATCAAGCGGGAGAGTCCTACAATGAGCAGTTCTTC. Its translation is CATSDQAGESYNEQFF.

V usage is TRBV28 and J usage is TRBJ2-7; TRBD2 is a possible D gene (6 bases). This CDR3 spans 11 amino acids. V lost 10 bases and J 7 bases, leaving 14 bases between the germline ends. Germline CDR1 MDHEN, CDR2 SYDVKM. The CDR3 nucleotides are TGTGCCACCGATCAACGGGGGGAGCAGTACTTC. It is translated as CATDQRGEQYF.

V is TRBV3-1 (or the pseudogene TRBV3-2) and J is TRBJ2-1; possible D gene TRBD2, 5 bases. CDR1 and CDR2 (germline): LGHDT, YNNKEL (reference sequence). Between the trimmed V and J ends, which lost 1 base and 2 bases, there was a span of 15 bases. The CDR3 is 17 amino acids. The CDR3 reads CASSQVGKGLPYNEQFF. The CDR3 DNA follows: TGTGCCAGCAGCCAAGTCGGGAAAGGTCTTCCCTACAATGAGCAGTTCTTC.

The chain is built from TRBV2 and TRBJ1-5; no clear D gene. The CDR3 totals 16 residues. The germline V gene has CDR1 SNHLY and CDR2 FYNNEI. Trimming left V 6 bases short and J 3 bases short, with 18 bases between. This chain's CDR3 is CASRAVALPYNQPQHF. CDR3 DNA sequence: TGTGCCAGCAGAGCAGTCGCACTACCTTACAATCAGCCCCAGCATTTT.

The genes are TRBV25-1 and TRBJ2-5; D may be TRBD1 (5 bases). Trimming took off 8 bases at V and 0 bases at J, with 22 bases between the two ends. This CDR3 spans 17 amino acids. CDR1 is MGHDK, CDR2 SYGVNS, per germline. The DNA for the CDR3 is TGTGCCAGCCGTCCCCGATGGGGCAGGGAAAACCAAGAGACCCAGTACTTC. Its translation: CASRPRWGRENQETQYF.

V usage is TRBV9 and J usage is TRBJ2-5, with D perhaps TRBD2 (6 bases). V shed 0 bases and J shed 3 bases, with 15 bases lying between them. Germline lookup yields CDR1 SGDLS and CDR2 YYNGEE. The CDR3 loop spans 16 amino acids. In DNA, the CDR3 is TGTGCCAGCAGCGTAGCAGCTTTAGCGGAAAAAGAGACCCAGTACTTC. Amino acids: CASSVAALAEKETQYF. Variable domain in full (rest from reference TRBV9 and TRBJ2-5): DSGVTQTPKHLITATGQRVTLRCSPRSGDLSVYWYQQSLDQGLQFLIQYYNGEERAKGNILERFSAQQFPDLHSELNLSSLELGDSALYFCASSVAALAEKETQYFGPGTRLLVL.

Written as DNA, the CDR3 is TGCGCCAGCAGCTTGGAGGACAGCTCCTACAATGAGCAGTTCTTC. Residues: CASSLEDSSYNEQFF. V is TRBV5-1 and J is TRBJ2-1, with D possibly TRBD1 on 6 matching bases. There are 15 residues in the CDR3. V was cut by 0 bases and J by 0 bases, with 7 bases left in between. CDR1 SGHRS and CDR2 YFSETQ come from the germline V gene.

The gene calls are TRBV7-9 and TRBJ1-2; 8 bases map to TRBD1. The CDR3 loop spans 15 amino acids. Trimming took 1 base from V and 3 from J; bases not matched to a gene: 4. CDR1 and CDR2 from the germline V gene are SEHNR and FQNEAQ (reference sequence). The CDR3 DNA reads TGTGCCAGCAGCTTAGGCGACAGGGGTGACTATGGCTACACCTTC. Protein: CASSLGDRGDYGYTF.

As for this clone: Other DNA sequences in the sample encode the same CDR3. The genes are TRBV2 and TRBJ1-5; D not certain. The V gene's germline CDR1 is SNHLY and CDR2 FYNNEI. This CDR3 comprises 14 residues. V lost 6 bases and J 0 bases, leaving 9 bases between the germline ends. The CDR3 loop is CASRAPYSNQPQHF. DNA for the CDR3: TGTGCCAGCAGAGCTCCCTATAGCAATCAGCCCCAGCATTTT.

The chain carries TRBV24-1 and TRBJ2-3, with TRBD1 matching over 11 bases. CDR3 length: 17 amino acids. V was clipped by 1 base and J by 5 bases; unmatched bases: 7. Germline-derived CDR1 and CDR2 are KGHDR and SFDVKD. The CDR3 spells CATSDFTRDRGRDTQYF. The CDR3 nucleotides read TGTGCCACCAGTGATTTTACCAGGGACAGGGGGAGAGATACGCAGTATTTT.

This chain connects TRBV7-9 to TRBJ1-2, with a weak D call TRBD1 (5 bases). The CDR3 consists of 12 residues. Per the germline V gene, CDR1 is SEHNR and CDR2 is FQNEAQ (reference sequence). The V end was cut by 10 bases, the J end by 8 bases, with 17 bases between. The CDR3 coding sequence is TGTGCCACCCCCCAGGGAAATAGGGGCTACACCTTC. It is translated as CATPQGNRGYTF.

This chain links TRBV5-4 with TRBJ2-1; 10 bases line up with TRBD1. This CDR3 comprises 14 residues. The ends lost 5 bases at V and 9 bases at J; junction bases unmatched: 8. Germline V gene sequence: CDR1 SGHNT, CDR2 YYREEE (reference sequence). The CDR3 DNA is TGTGCCAGCAGTTCCGGGACAGGGGTTGGTGAGCAGTTCTTC. Translated, it gives CASSSGTGVGEQFF.

J is TRBJ2-7 and V is TRBV7-2; no clear D gene. Trimming stripped 3 bases from V and 5 bases from J, with 11 bases between. The CDR3 totals 13 residues. Per germline, CDR1 SGHTA and CDR2 FQGNSA. CDR3 bases: TGTGCCAGCAGCTTTACGACTGCCCACGAGCAGTACTTC. It is translated as CASSFTTAHEQYF.

This chain joins TRBV7-9 and TRBJ2-7, with 8 bases that match TRBD2. CDR3 size: 14 residues. V lost 5 bases and J lost 6; bases outside the gene matches: 9. CDR1 is SEHNR, CDR2 FQNEAQ, per germline (reference sequence). CDR3 bases: TGTGCCAGCAGCATAAGCGGGAGTAACGTCGAGCAGTACTTC. It translates to CASSISGSNVEQYF. Full variable domain (rest looked up from reference TRBV7-9 and TRBJ2-7): DTGVSQNPRHKITKRGQNVTFRCDPISEHNRLYWYRQTLGQGPEFLTYFQNEAQLEKSRLLSDRFSAERPKGSFSTLEIQRTEQGDSAMYLCASSISGSNVEQYFGPGTRLTVT.

The chain carries TRBV2 and TRBJ2-1; TRBD2 matches 7 bases. V was clipped by 10 bases and J by 4 bases; unmatched bases: 10. Germline values: CDR1 SNHLY, CDR2 FYNNEI. This CDR3 is built from 14 residues. The CDR3, as DNA: TGTGCCATTATGCGGGAGACAGAGTACAATGAGCAGTTCTTC. Protein sequence: CAIMRETEYNEQFF.

The sample holds one count of this clone. V usage is TRBV5-8 and J usage is TRBJ1-4, with D perhaps matching TRBD1 (5 bases). The CDR3 runs 15 residues. Trimming removed 2 bases at V and 3 bases at J, with 11 bases between. Germline V gene sequence: CDR1 SGHTS, CDR2 YDEGEE. Written as DNA, the CDR3 is TGTGCCAGCAGCTTCGGACAAACCCCTAATGAAAAACTGTTTTTT. Its protein product is CASSFGQTPNEKLFF. The variable domain in full, with the rest retrieved from reference TRBV5-8 and TRBJ1-4, is EAGVTQSPTHLIKTRGQQATLRCSPISGHTSVYWYQQALGLGLQFLLWYDEGEERNRGNFPPRFSGRQFPNYSSELNVNALELEDSALYLCASSFGQTPNEKLFFGSGTQLSVL.

J is TRBJ2-7 and V is TRBV13; D is possibly TRBD2 (6 bases). The germline V gene encodes CDR1 PRHDT and CDR2 FYEKMQ (reference sequence). V was clipped by 8 bases and J by 1 base, with 9 bases between them. This CDR3 contains 12 residues. The CDR3 DNA is TGTGCCAGCCGGGGGAGGTCCTACGAGCAGTACTTC. This codes for CASRGRSYEQYF.

The chain carries TRBV5-1 and TRBJ1-6; TRBD1 matches at 7 bases. The CDR3 is 14 residues long. Germline V lookup: CDR1 SGHRS, CDR2 YFSETQ. V trimming: 6 bases; J trimming: 10 bases; junction bases outside the gene matches: 10. This CDR3 is CASTPTGIESPLHF. In DNA, the CDR3 is TGCGCCAGCACTCCGACAGGGATAGAGTCACCCCTCCACTTT.

The rearrangement joins TRBV11-3 to TRBJ2-2, with D possibly TRBD2 on 6 matching bases. Looked up from germline, CDR1 is SGHNT and CDR2 is YENEEA. Trimming took off 3 bases at V and 0 bases at J, with 14 bases between the two ends. This CDR3 has 17 residues. This CDR3 is CASSFAPTSPNTGELFF. As DNA, the CDR3 is TGTGCCAGCAGCTTTGCGCCAACTAGCCCGAACACCGGGGAGCTGTTTTTT.

The chain recombines TRBV6-5 with TRBJ1-5; the D gene is possibly TRBD1 (5 bases). The CDR3 consists of 14 residues. V was clipped by 4 bases and J by 3 bases, with 10 bases between them. Germline CDR1 is MNHEY and CDR2 is SVGAGI. The CDR3 here is CASSSRQSNQPQHF. The CDR3 DNA sequence: TGTGCCAGCAGTTCCCGACAGTCCAATCAGCCCCAGCATTTT.

This clone was detected a few times. The gene calls are TRBV11-2 and TRBJ2-1, with 8 nucleotides matching TRBD2. Germline V gene sequence: CDR1 SGHAT, CDR2 FQNNGV. This CDR3 comprises 16 residues. Trimming at V came to 6 bases and at J to 3 bases, leaving 10 bases not matched to a gene. The CDR3 spells CASSSTSAKIYNEQFF. Written as DNA, the CDR3 is TGTGCCAGCAGTTCGACTAGCGCCAAGATCTACAATGAGCAGTTCTTC. The full variable domain, in which reference TRBV11-2 and TRBJ2-1 provide the parts outside the CDR3, is EAGVAQSPRYKIIEKRQSVAFWCNPISGHATLYWYQQILGQGPKLLIQFQNNGVVDDSQLPKDRFSAERLKGVDSTLKIQPAKLEDSAVYLCASSSTSAKIYNEQFFGPGTRLTVL.

The chain joins TRBV28 to TRBJ2-1; D gene unclear. The germline CDR1 and CDR2 sequences are MDHEN and SYDVKM. The CDR3 runs 15 residues. V was clipped by 10 bases and J by 5 bases, with 21 bases between them. The CDR3 DNA sequence: TGTGCCAACTACCCCCCGGCTAGTCTCCACAATGAGCAGTTCTTC. Its protein product is CANYPPASLHNEQFF. Combining the CDR3 with reference TRBV28 and TRBJ2-1 gives the whole variable domain DVKVTQSSRYLVKRTGEKVFLECVQDMDHENMFWYRQDPGLGLRLIYFSYDVKMKEKGDIPEGYSVSREKKERFSLILESASTNQTSMYLCANYPPASLHNEQFFGPGTRLTVL.

This chain uses TRBV15 with TRBJ2-3, with 9 bases identical to TRBD2. Germline-derived CDR1 and CDR2 are LNHNV and YYDKDF (reference sequence). Trimming at V came to 1 base and at J to 4 bases, leaving 6 bases not matched to a gene. This CDR3 contains 16 residues. CDR3 protein: CATSRGRASGADTQYF. The CDR3 nucleotides are TGTGCCACCAGCAGAGGACGGGCTAGCGGGGCAGATACGCAGTATTTT. Full variable domain (remainder filled in from reference TRBV15 and TRBJ2-3): DAMVIQNPRYQVTQFGKPVTLSCSQTLNHNVMYWYQQKSSQAPKLLFHYYDKDFNNEADTPDNFQSRRPNTSFCFLDIRSPGLGDTAMYLCATSRGRASGADTQYFGPGTRLTVL.

The V and J genes are TRBV10-2 and TRBJ1-4; D ambiguous. This CDR3 contains 15 residues. The V and J ends lost 7 bases and 6 bases respectively, with 18 bases between them. Germline V gene data show CDR1 as WSHSY and CDR2 as SAAADI. The CDR3 region has the DNA TGCGCCAGCATCCGTACCGCGGCGTCGGATGAAAAACTGTTTTTT. Its protein product is CASIRTAASDEKLFF.

A single count supports this clone. This chain connects TRBV2 to TRBJ2-4; no firm D call. Germline V gives CDR1 SNHLY, CDR2 FYNNEI. The CDR3 is made up of 15 amino acids. V dropped 2 bases and J dropped 0 bases, with 8 bases sitting between them. The CDR3: CASSEQFIAKNIQYF. Written as DNA, the CDR3 is TGTGCCAGCAGTGAACAGTTTATAGCCAAAAACATTCAGTACTTC.

The V and J genes are TRBV25-1 and TRBJ1-1, with a tentative D call TRBD1 (6 bases). This CDR3 is 14 amino acids long. CDR1 is MGHDK, CDR2 SYGVNS, per germline. Trimming took 2 bases from V and 5 from J, leaving 12 bases between them. The CDR3 is CASSEPGEGTEAFF. CDR3 nucleotides: TGTGCCAGCAGTGAACCAGGGGAAGGAACTGAAGCTTTCTTT.

The chain is built from TRBV27 and TRBJ2-5, with 12 bases fitting TRBD2. Trimming removed 2 bases from V and 3 bases from J; junction bases left unmatched: 7. The CDR3 is 17 residues long. CDR1 and CDR2 from the germline V gene are MNHEY and SMNVEV (reference sequence). CDR3 nucleotides: TGTGCCAGCAGTTTACGGACTAGCGGGATAGGGGAAGAGACCCAGTACTTC. Its translation: CASSLRTSGIGEETQYF.